This T cell receptor (beta chain) derives from a study of cytomegalovirus exposure and HLA in healthy donors. Study summary: From 150 million to 200 million T cells, an earlier analysis saw 117 million unique TCR beta sequences.

Germline V lookup: CDR1 MDHEN, CDR2 SYDVKM. CDR3 length equals 15 residues. V lost 5 bases, J lost 3 bases, and 16 bases lay in between. Study results and caveats: The study reported that TCR beta sequences accurately predicted HLA-A and HLA-B alleles in most subjects. For presence/absence analyses, sequencing depth was assumed to be roughly uniform across donors. Later analysis demonstrated an association between a missense DCLRE1C variant and TCR beta V- and J-gene trimming.

On this clone: Its antigen is not known.

A multiplex PCR was run with 60 Vbeta primers and 13 Jbeta primers. The repertoire was sequenced with immunoSEQ multiplex PCR; TCRdb's copy has only in-frame clones and lacks some. The data show approximately 130,000 clones, about 77% seen once. The TCR sequence derives from a man aged 45-65 years in good health and CMV-seronegative. Sequencing was performed on PBMCs. This rearrangement joins TRBV28 to TRBJ1-2; D perhaps matches TRBD1 (6 bases). The CDR3, as DNA: TGTGCCAGCAGTCCCAACAGGGAAGGGTACTATGGCTACACCTTC. This sequence encodes CASSPNREGYYGYTF.